One and the same sample provided the 10 T cell receptor beta chains below, sequenced in a study of identical twins. MiXCR, applied by TCRdb to the 5' RACE reads, yields one record per CDR3 protein. The table records approximately 500,000 distinct CDR3 sequences, roughly 15% of them present only once. The same sample was also studied in work on yellow fever vaccine responses in identical twins.

Sequencing was done on a sample of CD4+ T cells sorted from blood. These receptors were taken from a woman between 18 and 29 years old in good health.

A few counts support this clonotype. The chain recombines TRBV20-1 with TRBJ2-1; 11 bases agree with TRBD2. This CDR3 has 13 amino acids. Per germline, CDR1 DFQATT and CDR2 SNEGSKA (reference sequence). V gave up 6 bases and J gave up 7 bases; unmatched junction bases: 5. Here the CDR3 reads CSAPGLAANEQFF. CDR3 sequence (DNA): TGCAGTGCCCCGGGACTAGCGGCGAATGAGCAGTTCTTC.

V is TRBV7-6 and J is TRBJ2-5; 10 nucleotides line up with TRBD2. The length of the CDR3 is 15 residues. Trimming removed 5 bases from V and 2 bases from J; junction bases left unmatched: 5. Germline CDR1 SGHVS, CDR2 FNYEAQ. The CDR3 nucleotides are TGTGCCAGCAGCGCCGGACTAGCGGAACAAGAGACCCAGTACTTC. Its protein is CASSAGLAEQETQYF.

Only a few counts were recorded for this clonotype. This chain connects TRBV7-2 to TRBJ1-1; 9 bases agree with TRBD1. J was trimmed by 4 bases and V by 1 base; bases with no gene match: 4. The CDR3 loop spans 15 amino acids. Germline CDR1 is SGHTA and CDR2 is FQGNSA. The CDR3: CASSLVGQGVTEAFF. For the CDR3, the DNA is TGTGCCAGCAGCTTAGTGGGACAGGGCGTCACTGAAGCTTTCTTT. Together with reference TRBV7-2 and TRBJ1-1, the CDR3 gives the full variable domain: GAGVSQSPSNKVTEKGKDVELRCDPISGHTALYWYRQSLGQGLEFLIYFQGNSAPDKSGLPSDRFSAERTGGSVSTLTIQRTQQEDSAVYLCASSLVGQGVTEAFFGQGTRLTVV.

The V call is TRBV9, the J call TRBJ2-2; 9 bases map to TRBD2. J was trimmed by 5 bases and V by 0 bases; bases with no gene match: 14. This CDR3 comprises 19 residues. Germline values: CDR1 SGDLS, CDR2 YYNGEE. CDR3 nucleotides: TGTGCCAGCAGCGTAGGGGGGACCCAACTAGCGGGCTATACCGGGGAGCTGTTTTTT. Its protein product is CASSVGGTQLAGYTGELFF.

The rearrangement uses TRBV5-1 and TRBJ2-1; the match to TRBD1 covers 8 bases. CDR3 length equals 16 residues. CDR1 and CDR2 (germline): SGHRS, YFSETQ. J gave up 7 bases and V 0 bases, and 9 bases lay outside the gene matches. The chain's CDR3 is CASSLGDRGGKNEQFF. In nucleotides, the CDR3 is TGCGCCAGCAGCTTGGGTGACAGGGGTGGAAAAAATGAGCAGTTCTTC.

This clonotype was picked up many times. The V gene is TRBV5-1, the J gene TRBJ1-1; 7 bases align to TRBD1. The CDR3 has 14 amino acids. CDR1 and CDR2 (germline): SGHRS, YFSETQ. V was clipped by 6 bases and J by 1 base; unmatched bases: 6. CDR3 region: CASTLDRTNTEAFF. The CDR3 coding sequence is TGCGCCAGCACGCTGGACAGGACGAACACTGAAGCTTTCTTT.

This chain joins TRBV4-1 and TRBJ2-5; unclear D gene. The length of the CDR3 is 15 residues. CDR1 and CDR2 from the germline V gene are MGHRA and YSYEKL. Trimming stripped 1 base from V and 0 bases from J, with 9 bases between. CDR3 nucleotide sequence: TGCGCCAGCAGCCAAGGGACGGTTCACCAAGAGACCCAGTACTTC. Protein product: CASSQGTVHQETQYF.

The sample holds a few counts of this clonotype. V usage is TRBV5-1 and J usage is TRBJ2-7, with 7 bases that match TRBD1. This CDR3 is 13 amino acids long. Germline V lookup: CDR1 SGHRS, CDR2 YFSETQ. Trimming took 2 bases from V and 7 from J; bases not matched to a gene: 6. The CDR3 loop is CASSFTGEGEQYV. The CDR3 DNA reads as TGCGCCAGCAGCTTTACAGGGGAAGGGGAGCAGTACGTC.

This clonotype appeared a few times. The J gene is TRBJ2-3, the V gene TRBV12-3 or TRBV12-4; no definite D call. Trimming removed 3 bases at V and 2 bases at J, with 9 bases between. The CDR3 runs 14 residues. For the CDR3, the DNA is TGTGCCAGCAGTTTTGGGCCGTACACAGATACGCAGTATTTT. Translated: CASSFGPYTDTQYF.

The rearrangement links TRBV6-1 to TRBJ2-7, with 10 bases fitting TRBD1. The germline V gene encodes CDR1 MNHNS and CDR2 SASEGT. This CDR3 spans 14 amino acids. The trim removed 8 bases at V and 3 bases at J, leaving 7 bases unmatched. CDR3 sequence (DNA): TGTGCCAGCGGGGACAGGGGATCCCGCTACGAGCAGTACTTC. Protein sequence: CASGDRGSRYEQYF.